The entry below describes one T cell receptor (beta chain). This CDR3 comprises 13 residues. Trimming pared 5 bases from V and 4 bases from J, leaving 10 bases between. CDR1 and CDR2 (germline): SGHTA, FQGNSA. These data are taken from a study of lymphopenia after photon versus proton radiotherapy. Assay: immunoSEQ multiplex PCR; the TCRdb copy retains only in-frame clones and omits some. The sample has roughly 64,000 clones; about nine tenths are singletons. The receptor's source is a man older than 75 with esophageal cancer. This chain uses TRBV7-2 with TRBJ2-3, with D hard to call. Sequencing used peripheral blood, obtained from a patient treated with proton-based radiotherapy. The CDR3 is CASSPPSSDTQYF. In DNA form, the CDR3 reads TGTGCCAGCAGCCCCCCTTCGTCAGATACGCAGTATTTT.